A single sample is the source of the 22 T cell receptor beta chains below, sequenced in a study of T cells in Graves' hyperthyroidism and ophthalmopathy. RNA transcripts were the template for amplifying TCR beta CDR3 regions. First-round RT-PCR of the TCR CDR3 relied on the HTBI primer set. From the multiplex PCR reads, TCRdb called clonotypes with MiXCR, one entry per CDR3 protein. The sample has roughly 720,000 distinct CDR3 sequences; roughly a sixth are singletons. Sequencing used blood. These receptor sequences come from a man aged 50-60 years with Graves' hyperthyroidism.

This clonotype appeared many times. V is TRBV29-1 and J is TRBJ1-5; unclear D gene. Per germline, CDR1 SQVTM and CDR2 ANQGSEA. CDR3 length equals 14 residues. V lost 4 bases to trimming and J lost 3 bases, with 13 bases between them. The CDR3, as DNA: TGCAGCGTTGGGACCGAGCAGCACAATCAGCCCCAGCATTTT. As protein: CSVGTEQHNQPQHF. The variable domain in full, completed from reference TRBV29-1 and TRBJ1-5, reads SAVISQKPSRDICQRGTSLTIQCQVDSQVTMMFWYRQQPGQSLTLIATANQGSEATYESGFVIDKFPISRPNLTFSTLTVSNMSPEDSSIYLCSVGTEQHNQPQHFGDGTRLSIL.

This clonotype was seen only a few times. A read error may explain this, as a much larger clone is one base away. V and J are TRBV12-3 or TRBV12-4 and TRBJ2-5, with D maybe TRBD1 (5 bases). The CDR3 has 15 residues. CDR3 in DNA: TGTGCCAGCAGTTTAAATTCAGGGTACCAAGAGACCCGGTACTTC. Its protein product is CASSLNSGYQETRYF.

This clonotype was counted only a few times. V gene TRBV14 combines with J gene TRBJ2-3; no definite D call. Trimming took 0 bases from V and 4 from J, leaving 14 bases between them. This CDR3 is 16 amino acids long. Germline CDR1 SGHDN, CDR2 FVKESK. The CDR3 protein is CASSQDRSGIADTQYF. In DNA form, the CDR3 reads TGTGCCAGCAGCCAAGATAGATCTGGAATAGCAGATACGCAGTATTTT.

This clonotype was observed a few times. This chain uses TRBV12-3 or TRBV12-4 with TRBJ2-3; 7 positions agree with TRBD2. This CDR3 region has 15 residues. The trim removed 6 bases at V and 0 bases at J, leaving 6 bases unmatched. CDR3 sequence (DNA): TGTGCCAGCAGGGGGGGGGGGGGTAGCACAGATACGCAGTATTTT. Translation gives CASRGGGGSTDTQYF.

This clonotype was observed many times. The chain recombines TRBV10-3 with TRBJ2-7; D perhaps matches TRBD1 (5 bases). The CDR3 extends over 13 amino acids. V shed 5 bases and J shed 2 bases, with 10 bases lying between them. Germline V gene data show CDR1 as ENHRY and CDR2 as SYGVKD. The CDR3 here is CAISSTEPYEQYF. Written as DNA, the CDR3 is TGTGCCATCAGTTCGACAGAACCCTACGAGCAGTACTTC.

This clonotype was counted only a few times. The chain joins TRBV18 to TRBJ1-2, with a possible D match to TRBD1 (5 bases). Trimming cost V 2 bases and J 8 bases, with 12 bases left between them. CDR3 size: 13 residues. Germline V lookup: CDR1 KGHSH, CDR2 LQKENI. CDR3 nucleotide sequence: TGTGCCAGCTCACCAGTCAGGGAGGGAGGCTACACCTTC. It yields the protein CASSPVREGGYTF.

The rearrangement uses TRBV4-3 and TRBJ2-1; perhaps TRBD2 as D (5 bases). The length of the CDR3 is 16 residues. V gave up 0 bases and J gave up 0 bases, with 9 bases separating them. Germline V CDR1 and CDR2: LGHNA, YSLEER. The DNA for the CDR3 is TGCGCCAGCAGCCAAGAGGTGGGGAGCTCCTACAATGAGCAGTTCTTC. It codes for CASSQEVGSSYNEQFF.

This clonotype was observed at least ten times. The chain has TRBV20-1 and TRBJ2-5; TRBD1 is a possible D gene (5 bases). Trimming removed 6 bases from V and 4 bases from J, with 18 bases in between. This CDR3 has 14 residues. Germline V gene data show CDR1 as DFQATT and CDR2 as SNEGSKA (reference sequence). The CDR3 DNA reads TGCAGTGCGCGTAGGACAATAGGGTTAGAGACCCAGTACTTC. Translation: CSARRTIGLETQYF.

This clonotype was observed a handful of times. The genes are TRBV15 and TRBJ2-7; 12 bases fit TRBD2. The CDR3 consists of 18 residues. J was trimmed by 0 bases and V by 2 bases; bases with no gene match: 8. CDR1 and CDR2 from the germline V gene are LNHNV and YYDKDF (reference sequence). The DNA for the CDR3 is TGTGCCACCAGCAGAAGATGGACTAGCGGGGATGCCTCCTACGAGCAGTACTTC. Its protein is CATSRRWTSGDASYEQYF. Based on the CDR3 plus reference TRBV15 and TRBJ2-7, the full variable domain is DAMVIQNPRYQVTQFGKPVTLSCSQTLNHNVMYWYQQKSSQAPKLLFHYYDKDFNNEADTPDNFQSRRPNTSFCFLDIRSPGLGDTAMYLCATSRRWTSGDASYEQYFGPGTRLTVT.

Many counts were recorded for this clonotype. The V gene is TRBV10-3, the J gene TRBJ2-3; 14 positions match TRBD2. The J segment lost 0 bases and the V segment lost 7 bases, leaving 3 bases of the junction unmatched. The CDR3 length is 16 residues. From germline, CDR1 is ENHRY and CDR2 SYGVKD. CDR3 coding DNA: TGTGCCATCACCGGACTAGCGGGAGGTAGCACAGATACGCAGTATTTT. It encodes CAITGLAGGSTDTQYF.

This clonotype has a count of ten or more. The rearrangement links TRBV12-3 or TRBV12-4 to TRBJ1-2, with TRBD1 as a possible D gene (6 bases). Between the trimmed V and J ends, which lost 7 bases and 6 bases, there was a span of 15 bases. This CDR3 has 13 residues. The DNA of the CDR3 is TGTGCCAGCACCACCAGGGGAATCGATGGCTACACCTTC. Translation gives CASTTRGIDGYTF.

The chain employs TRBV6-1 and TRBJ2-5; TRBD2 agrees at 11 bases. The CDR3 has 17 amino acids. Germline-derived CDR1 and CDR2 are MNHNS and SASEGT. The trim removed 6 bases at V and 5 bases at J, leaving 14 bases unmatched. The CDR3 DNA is TGTGCCAGCAGGATCGGGTTAGCGGGAGGGGGTGTGGAGACCCAGTACTTC. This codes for CASRIGLAGGGVETQYF.

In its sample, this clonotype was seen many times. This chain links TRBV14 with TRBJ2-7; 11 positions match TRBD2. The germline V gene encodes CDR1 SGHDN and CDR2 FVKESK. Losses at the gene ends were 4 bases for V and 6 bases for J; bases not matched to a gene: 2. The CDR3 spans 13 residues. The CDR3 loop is CASSLLAGGEQYF. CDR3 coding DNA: TGTGCCAGCAGCCTTCTAGCGGGAGGCGAGCAGTACTTC. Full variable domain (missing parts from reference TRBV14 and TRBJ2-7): EAGVTQFPSHSVIEKGQTVTLRCDPISGHDNLYWYRRVMGKEIKFLLHFVKESKQDESGMPNNRFLAERTGGTYSTLKVQPAELEDSGVYFCASSLLAGGEQYFGPGTRLTVT.

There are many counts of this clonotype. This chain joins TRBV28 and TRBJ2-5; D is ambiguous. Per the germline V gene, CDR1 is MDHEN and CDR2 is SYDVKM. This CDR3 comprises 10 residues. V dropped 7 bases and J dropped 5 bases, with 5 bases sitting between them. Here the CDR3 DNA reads TGTGCCAGCACCGGGGAGACCCAGTACTTC. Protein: CASTGETQYF.

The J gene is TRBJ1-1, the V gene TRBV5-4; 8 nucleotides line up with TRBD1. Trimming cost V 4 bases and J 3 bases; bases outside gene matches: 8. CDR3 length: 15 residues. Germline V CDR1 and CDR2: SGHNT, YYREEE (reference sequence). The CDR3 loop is CASSLSPDRDTEAFF. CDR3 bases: TGTGCCAGCAGCCTATCCCCGGACAGGGACACTGAAGCTTTCTTT.

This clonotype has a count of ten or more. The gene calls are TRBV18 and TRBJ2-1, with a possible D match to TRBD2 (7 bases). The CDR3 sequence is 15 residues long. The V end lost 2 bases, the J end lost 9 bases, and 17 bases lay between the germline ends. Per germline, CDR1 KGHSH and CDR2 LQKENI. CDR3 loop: CASSPSGTRGGEQFF. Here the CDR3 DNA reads TGTGCCAGCTCACCAAGCGGGACAAGGGGAGGTGAGCAGTTCTTC.

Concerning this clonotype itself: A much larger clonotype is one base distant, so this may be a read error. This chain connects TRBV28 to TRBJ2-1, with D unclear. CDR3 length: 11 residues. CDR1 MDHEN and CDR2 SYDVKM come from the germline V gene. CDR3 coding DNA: TGTACCAGCAAAAGGTACAATGAGCAGTTCTTC. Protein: CTSKRYNEQFF.

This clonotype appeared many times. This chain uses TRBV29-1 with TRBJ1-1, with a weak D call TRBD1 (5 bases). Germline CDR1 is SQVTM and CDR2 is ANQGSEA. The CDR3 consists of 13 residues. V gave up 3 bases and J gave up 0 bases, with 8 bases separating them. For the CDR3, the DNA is TGCAGCGTTGAGGGACGTATGAACACTGAAGCTTTCTTT. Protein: CSVEGRMNTEAFF.

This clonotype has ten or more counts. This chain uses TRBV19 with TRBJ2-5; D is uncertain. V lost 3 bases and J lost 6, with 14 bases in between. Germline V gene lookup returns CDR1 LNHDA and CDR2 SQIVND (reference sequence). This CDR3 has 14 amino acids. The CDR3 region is CASSIHGSKKTQYF. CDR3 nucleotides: TGTGCCAGTAGTATTCATGGGTCGAAAAAGACCCAGTACTTC.

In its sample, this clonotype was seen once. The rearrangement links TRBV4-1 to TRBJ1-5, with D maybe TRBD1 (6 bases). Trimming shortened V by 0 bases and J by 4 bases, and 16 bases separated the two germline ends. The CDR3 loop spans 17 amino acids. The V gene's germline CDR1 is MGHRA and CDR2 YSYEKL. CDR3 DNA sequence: TGCGCCAGCAGCCAAGACTCCCGAGGAAGGGGGAATCAGCCCCAGCATTTT. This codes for CASSQDSRGRGNQPQHF.

The CDR3 DNA follows: TGTGCCTTATGGGACCGCACAACTAATGAAAAACTGTTTTTT. This translates into CALWDRTTNEKLFF. The gene calls are TRBV30 and TRBJ1-4, with D possibly matching TRBD1 (5 bases). The CDR3 runs 14 residues. Trimming took 7 bases from V and 0 from J, leaving 12 bases between them. Germline CDR1 GTSNPN, CDR2 SVGIG (reference sequence).

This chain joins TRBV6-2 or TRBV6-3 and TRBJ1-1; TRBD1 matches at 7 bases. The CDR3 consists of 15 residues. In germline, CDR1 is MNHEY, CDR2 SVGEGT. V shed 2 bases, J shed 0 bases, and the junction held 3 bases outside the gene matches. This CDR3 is CASSYRDSLNTEAFF. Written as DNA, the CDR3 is TGTGCCAGCAGTTACCGGGACAGCCTGAACACTGAAGCTTTCTTT.